This T cell receptor (beta chain) was sequenced for a study of T cell responses to AZD1222 COVID-19 vaccine. Overall study context: Pooled in the analysis were second doses at about 4 or about 12 weeks. General study points: Among vaccine-associated CD4 TCRs, coverage spanned spike, with dominance at 160-218 and 743-854. Most donors were white British, females outnumbered males, and clonal diversity was possibly underestimated.

Sequencing used immunoSEQ multiplex PCR; TCRdb keeps in-frame clones, though not all of them. Here the sample spans under 200,000 clones, about nine tenths being singletons. The CDR3 runs 15 residues. Germline CDR1 reads SGHTA; CDR2 reads FQGNSA. V gave up 5 bases and J gave up 0 bases, with 14 bases separating them. As concerns this clone: The antigen is not known.

The rearrangement uses TRBV7-2 and TRBJ2-7; no reliable D call. This clonotype was sampled from an adult in good health. Sequencing used peripheral blood, obtained on day 0 of AZD1222 vaccination. CDR3 loop: CASSPDWTGSYEQYF. CDR3 sequence (DNA): TGTGCCAGCAGCCCGGATTGGACGGGCTCCTACGAGCAGTACTTC.